Presented here are 26 T cell receptor beta chains from one specimen sequenced in a study of shared clonotypes between healthy human individuals. Generated by immunoSEQ multiplex PCR, the TCRdb table keeps only in-frame clones and is missing some. In the table there are 1,100,000 or so clones, more than 75% of which are singletons. The sequenced material came from memory CD4+ T cells from PBMCs. The subset: CD45RA-negative fraction. These receptors were taken from a man between 18 and 29 years old in good health. Some clones in this sample may be carry-over from other donors' samples.

For this clone: Other DNA sequences of this sample code for an identical CDR3. The chain has TRBV27 and TRBJ1-5; 9 nucleotides match TRBD1. The junction had 5 bases not matched to a gene; V was cut back by 4 bases and J by 7 bases. This CDR3 spans 14 amino acids. CDR1 and CDR2 from the germline V gene are MNHEY and SMNVEV (reference sequence). CDR3 region: CASSSGTGNQPQHF. CDR3 coding DNA: TGTGCCAGCAGTTCCGGGACAGGGAACCAGCCCCAGCATTTT.

The chain is built from TRBV28 and TRBJ2-7; 8 nucleotides agree with TRBD1. This CDR3 has 14 amino acids. Germline trimming cut 2 bases from V and 6 bases from J; bases unmatched to any gene: 6. Germline-derived CDR1 and CDR2 are MDHEN and SYDVKM. This chain's CDR3 is CASSLGQGAREQYF. Written as DNA, the CDR3 is TGTGCCAGCAGTTTAGGGCAGGGGGCCCGCGAGCAGTACTTC.

This clone has only one observation. The chain has TRBV4-2 and TRBJ2-2, with D possibly being TRBD1 (5 bases). This CDR3 contains 15 residues. The V end lost 7 bases, the J end lost 6 bases, and 18 bases lay between the germline ends. CDR1 and CDR2 (germline): LGHNA, YNFKEQ. In DNA, the CDR3 is TGTGCCAGCACCTCTCAGGGATATGAGTCCGGGGAGCTGTTTTTT. This gives the protein CASTSQGYESGELFF.

V and J are TRBV27 and TRBJ2-1; the D call may be TRBD1 or TRBD2 (5 bases each). Between the trimmed V and J ends, which lost 5 bases and 5 bases, there was a span of 16 bases. The CDR3 runs 15 residues. Germline V CDR1 and CDR2: MNHEY, SMNVEV (reference sequence). The CDR3 coding sequence is TGTGCCAGCAGTGATCGGGACCGTGGTAACAATGAGCAGTTCTTC. It encodes CASSDRDRGNNEQFF.

The chain links TRBV11-3 to TRBJ1-1; TRBD1 is a possible D gene (6 bases). CDR1 SGHNT and CDR2 YENEEA come from the germline V gene. This CDR3 has 13 residues. The V and J ends lost 1 base and 7 bases respectively, with 10 bases between them. The CDR3: CASSLVEGGEAFF. The CDR3 nucleotides read TGTGCCAGCAGCTTAGTCGAGGGGGGTGAAGCTTTCTTT.

The chain carries TRBV6-6 and TRBJ1-2; no reliable D call. Germline loops: CDR1 MNHNY, CDR2 SVGAGI (reference sequence). The CDR3 loop spans 10 amino acids. The ends were cut back, 6 bases at V and 11 bases at J, with 10 bases in the middle. The CDR3 coding sequence is TGTGCCAGCAGGAACAGAGAGTACACCTTC. Protein sequence: CASRNREYTF.

The chain combines TRBV5-6 with TRBJ2-7; 11 bases agree with TRBD1. Germline lookup yields CDR1 SGHDT and CDR2 YYEEEE. V lost 4 bases to trimming and J lost 4 bases; unmatched junction nucleotides: 7. There are 15 residues in the CDR3. The CDR3 region is CASSAGQGAWYEQYF. DNA of the CDR3: TGTGCCAGCAGCGCCGGACAGGGGGCTTGGTACGAGCAGTACTTC.

The chain joins TRBV19 to TRBJ1-5; 10 bases line up with TRBD1. V lost 4 bases, J lost 5 bases, and 2 bases stayed unmatched. Germline CDR1 LNHDA, CDR2 SQIVND (reference sequence). CDR3 length: 14 amino acids. CDR3 residues: CASSRDRGYQPQHF. CDR3 nucleotide sequence: TGTGCCAGTAGTAGGGACAGGGGATATCAGCCCCAGCATTTT.

The rearrangement links TRBV29-1 to TRBJ2-3; 7 bases map to TRBD2. With V trimmed by 7 bases and J by 5 bases, 3 bases remained unmatched. Per germline, CDR1 SQVTM and CDR2 ANQGSEA. The CDR3 spans 11 residues. The CDR3, as DNA: TGCAGCGGGAAGCGGGGAGATACGCAGTATTTT. It yields the protein CSGKRGDTQYF.

The J gene is TRBJ1-4, the V gene TRBV28, with D possibly matching TRBD1 (5 bases). This CDR3 comprises 15 residues. From germline, CDR1 is MDHEN and CDR2 SYDVKM. Trimming shortened V by 4 bases and J by 5 bases, and 14 bases separated the two germline ends. The CDR3 DNA sequence: TGTGCCAGCAGTTACAGTTCAGGGTCCAATGAAAAACTGTTTTTT. Protein product: CASSYSSGSNEKLFF.

The gene calls are TRBV19 and TRBJ1-1, with TRBD1 as a possible D gene (5 bases). CDR3 length: 16 amino acids. From germline, CDR1 is LNHDA and CDR2 SQIVND (reference sequence). V lost 6 bases, J lost 0 bases, and 17 bases lay in between. This CDR3 reads CASRRRSPGMNTEAFF. The CDR3 coding sequence is TGTGCCAGTAGGAGACGTTCCCCAGGGATGAACACTGAAGCTTTCTTT. Combining the CDR3 with reference TRBV19 and TRBJ1-1 gives the whole variable domain DGGITQSPKYLFRKEGQNVTLSCEQNLNHDAMYWYRQDPGQGLRLIYYSQIVNDFQKGDIAEGYSVSREKKESFPLTVTSAQKNPTAFYLCASRRRSPGMNTEAFFGQGTRLTVV.

The chain recombines TRBV2 with TRBJ2-2; 7 positions agree with TRBD1. This CDR3 comprises 16 residues. The germline V gene has CDR1 SNHLY and CDR2 FYNNEI. The V gene end was trimmed by 5 bases and the J gene end by 6 bases; junction bases not matched to a gene: 12. CDR3 region: CASSTRGRGVAGELFF. In nucleotides, the CDR3 is TGTGCCAGCAGTACCAGGGGGAGAGGGGTCGCCGGGGAGCTGTTTTTT.

A word on this clone: A much larger clone differs from this one at a single base, so this may be a read error. The identical CDR3 is also encoded by other nucleotide sequences in the sample. The chain combines TRBV28 with TRBJ1-5; D uncertain. CDR3 length: 12 amino acids. V dropped 2 bases and J dropped 4 bases, with 3 bases sitting between them. Germline CDR1 MDHEN, CDR2 SYDVKM. The CDR3 DNA reads TGTGCCAGCAGTTTACTGAATCAGCCCCAGCATTTT. Encoded protein: CASSLLNQPQHF.

The rearrangement uses TRBV28 and TRBJ2-7, with 13 bases matching TRBD2. This CDR3 contains 17 residues. Germline V gene lookup returns CDR1 MDHEN and CDR2 SYDVKM. V was clipped by 2 bases and J by 5 bases; unmatched bases: 9. The CDR3 spells CASSLAGLAGIEDEQYF. In nucleotides, the CDR3 is TGTGCCAGCAGTTTAGCGGGACTAGCGGGAATAGAGGACGAGCAGTACTTC.

This clone was observed once. The chain combines TRBV6-5 with TRBJ2-5; weak D call: TRBD2 (7 bases). This CDR3 is built from 15 residues. Germline CDR1 reads MNHEY; CDR2 reads SVGAGI. The germline V and J ends were trimmed by 2 bases and 4 bases, with 14 bases remaining between them. CDR3 loop: CASSYGGGQGETQYF. The CDR3 DNA is TGTGCCAGCAGTTACGGCGGGGGACAAGGAGAGACCCAGTACTTC.

The chain couples TRBV2 to TRBJ1-5; possibly TRBD1 for D (5 bases). V was clipped by 9 bases and J by 3 bases, with 12 bases between them. CDR3 length equals 13 residues. Germline CDR1 SNHLY, CDR2 FYNNEI. CDR3 residues: CASRGDHNQPQHF. DNA for the CDR3: TGTGCCAGTAGAGGGGACCACAATCAGCCCCAGCATTTT. Looking up the rest from reference TRBV2 and TRBJ1-5 gives the full variable domain: EPEVTQTPSHQVTQMGQEVILRCVPISNHLYFYWYRQILGQKVEFLVSFYNNEISEKSEIFDDQFSVERPDGSNFTLKIRSTKLEDSAMYFCASRGDHNQPQHFGDGTRLSIL.

This clone has just a few counts. The chain joins TRBV9 to TRBJ2-5, with 9 bases that match TRBD1. The germline V gene has CDR1 SGDLS and CDR2 YYNGEE. Trimming removed 3 bases from V and 5 bases from J; junction bases left unmatched: 5. The CDR3 is made up of 14 amino acids. CDR3 amino acids: CASSGGQGEETQYF. CDR3 DNA: TGTGCCAGCAGCGGGGGACAGGGCGAGGAGACCCAGTACTTC. The complete variable domain, with remaining parts taken from reference TRBV9 and TRBJ2-5, reads DSGVTQTPKHLITATGQRVTLRCSPRSGDLSVYWYQQSLDQGLQFLIQYYNGEERAKGNILERFSAQQFPDLHSELNLSSLELGDSALYFCASSGGQGEETQYFGPGTRLLVL.

V gene TRBV19 combines with J gene TRBJ2-7, with 9 bases that match TRBD1. The junction had 13 bases not matched to a gene; V was cut back by 4 bases and J by 6 bases. Germline values: CDR1 LNHDA, CDR2 SQIVND (reference sequence). The CDR3 has 16 residues. The CDR3 DNA is TGTGCCAGTAGTAAATTATCCGGGGACAGGGTCCCCGAGCAGTACTTC. Amino acids: CASSKLSGDRVPEQYF.

In regard to this clone: This may come from a read error, since a much larger clone is one base off. The same CDR3 is also encoded by other DNA sequences in this sample. The V call is TRBV5-1, the J call TRBJ2-2; no clear D. Trimming stripped 0 bases from V and 2 bases from J, with 8 bases between. CDR1 SGHRS and CDR2 YFSETQ come from the germline V gene. CDR3 length: 15 residues. CDR3 sequence (DNA): TGCGCCAGCAGCTTGGACAGACCAAACACCGGGGAGCTGTTTTTT. It translates to CASSLDRPNTGELFF.

This sequence joins TRBV5-6 and TRBJ2-5, with 8 nucleotides matching TRBD1. The J call may be wrong; the DNA end is better matched by TRBJ2-7. Germline lookup yields CDR1 SGHDT and CDR2 YYEEEE. The CDR3 runs to 18 residues. DNA for the CDR3: TGTGCCAGCAGCTCCTCCCGCGTTCGACAGGGGATTACGTACGAGCAGTACTTC. Amino acid sequence: CASSSSRVRQGITYEQYF.

This chain connects TRBV7-9 to TRBJ1-5; TRBD1 is a possible D gene (5 bases). Germline V gene lookup returns CDR1 SEHNR and CDR2 FQNEAQ (reference sequence). This CDR3 comprises 16 residues. V was trimmed by 5 bases and J by 2 bases, leaving 16 bases between them. The CDR3 is CASSRQHAWGNQPQHF. The CDR3 nucleotides read TGTGCCAGCAGCCGACAGCACGCCTGGGGCAATCAGCCCCAGCATTTT.

This clone was observed at least ten times. The chain couples TRBV19 to TRBJ1-2; D not certain. Germline V gives CDR1 LNHDA, CDR2 SQIVND (reference sequence). V was pared by 10 bases and J by 1 base, with 13 bases between. This CDR3 has 13 amino acids. The CDR3 region has the DNA TGTGCCACAAAAACCACGAGTAACTATGGCTACACCTTC. Protein: CATKTTSNYGYTF.

With respect to this clone: A much more abundant neighbour one base away suggests this may be a read error. The same CDR3 arises from other DNA sequences in this sample as well. The rearrangement uses TRBV5-4 and TRBJ1-1; no reliable D call. The CDR3 loop spans 14 amino acids. In germline, CDR1 is SGHNT, CDR2 YYREEE (reference sequence). The CDR3 DNA sequence: TGCGCCAGCAGCTTGGTAACCCGAGGGACTGAAGCTTTCTTT. The encoded protein is CASSLVTRGTEAFF. The variable domain in full, with the rest retrieved from reference TRBV5-4 and TRBJ1-1, is ETGVTQSPTHLIKTRGQQVTLRCSSQSGHNTVSWYQQALGQGPQFIFQYYREEENGRGNFPPRFSGLQFPNYSSELNVNALELDDSALYLCASSLVTRGTEAFFGQGTRLTVV.

This clone was found a few times. V usage is TRBV19 and J usage is TRBJ2-3; D is ambiguous. CDR1 LNHDA and CDR2 SQIVND come from the germline V gene (reference sequence). The CDR3 length is 14 residues. V dropped 1 base and J dropped 0 bases, with 5 bases sitting between them. CDR3 nucleotide sequence: TGTGCCAGTAGTATAGTTGGGAGCACAGATACGCAGTATTTT. The encoded protein is CASSIVGSTDTQYF.

The chain employs TRBV28 and TRBJ2-7; TRBD1 matches at 9 bases. The CDR3 runs 14 residues. The junction had 7 bases not matched to a gene; V was cut back by 5 bases and J by 5 bases. The germline V gene has CDR1 MDHEN and CDR2 SYDVKM. CDR3 protein: CASSAQQGANEQYF. The CDR3 DNA reads as TGTGCCAGCAGTGCCCAACAGGGGGCCAACGAGCAGTACTTC.

The chain recombines TRBV27 with TRBJ1-1, with D unclear. This CDR3 region has 13 residues. Germline V gene sequence: CDR1 MNHEY, CDR2 SMNVEV (reference sequence). Trimming left V 0 bases short and J 5 bases short, with 7 bases between. Here the CDR3 reads CASSLSILTEAFF. The CDR3 DNA sequence: TGTGCCAGCAGTTTATCGATCTTGACTGAAGCTTTCTTT.